Presented here are 21 T cell receptor beta chains from one specimen sequenced in a study of identical twins. Via MiXCR, TCRdb re-called the 5' RACE reads, giving one row per CDR3 protein. The sample yields 450,000 to 500,000 distinct CDR3 sequences, roughly an eighth seen once. This sample also appeared in a second study, on yellow fever vaccine responses in identical twins.

Sequencing was carried out using CD4+ T cells sorted from blood. The receptor source for this set is a woman under 30 in good health.

The chain joins TRBV4-1 to TRBJ2-5, with D maybe TRBD2 (5 bases). With 2 bases removed from V and 0 bases from J, the gap between germline ends came to 16 bases. CDR1 is MGHRA and CDR2 is YSYEKL in the germline V gene. The CDR3 runs 17 residues. The CDR3 DNA sequence: TGCGCCAGCAGCCAATGGTTCCGTACGGACTACCAAGAGACCCAGTACTTC. Translation gives CASSQWFRTDYQETQYF.

This clonotype came up a few times. The rearrangement joins TRBV12-3 or TRBV12-4 to TRBJ2-1, with 8 bases fitting TRBD2. This CDR3 is 16 amino acids long. The trim removed 6 bases at V and 4 bases at J, leaving 11 bases unmatched. The CDR3 DNA reads as TGTGCCAGCAGCACATTAAGCGGGAGTGGGTACAATGAGCAGTTCTTC. This gives the protein CASSTLSGSGYNEQFF.

Ten or more counts support this clonotype. This chain joins TRBV6-1 and TRBJ1-1, with 8 nucleotides matching TRBD1. The CDR3 consists of 13 residues. V trimming: 3 bases; J trimming: 6 bases; junction bases outside the gene matches: 3. CDR1 and CDR2 (germline): MNHNS, SASEGT. Here the CDR3 reads CASSESTGAEAFF. As DNA, the CDR3 is TGTGCCAGCAGTGAGTCGACAGGGGCTGAAGCTTTCTTT.

In this sample, this clonotype turned up many times. V usage is TRBV11-2 and J usage is TRBJ2-2; 11 bases align to TRBD1. Trimming at V came to 3 bases and at J to 4 bases, leaving 10 bases not matched to a gene. The CDR3 contains 18 residues. The V gene's germline CDR1 is SGHAT and CDR2 FQNNGV. DNA for the CDR3: TGTGCCAGCAGCTTGGTGAGCTCCGGGACAGGGGGCACCGGGGAGCTGTTTTTT. Amino acids: CASSLVSSGTGGTGELFF. Combining the CDR3 with reference TRBV11-2 and TRBJ2-2 gives the whole variable domain EAGVAQSPRYKIIEKRQSVAFWCNPISGHATLYWYQQILGQGPKLLIQFQNNGVVDDSQLPKDRFSAERLKGVDSTLKIQPAKLEDSAVYLCASSLVSSGTGGTGELFFGEGSRLTVL.

This clonotype has only a few counts. The chain recombines TRBV4-1 with TRBJ2-1; possibly TRBD1 or TRBD2 for D (6 bases each). There are 18 residues in the CDR3. V lost 4 bases to trimming and J lost 5 bases, with 24 bases between them. Germline V gives CDR1 MGHRA, CDR2 YSYEKL. The CDR3 DNA follows: TGCGCCAGCAGCCCTGGAAGGGGGGAGCGGCTACAGCACAATGAGCAGTTCTTC. It yields the protein CASSPGRGERLQHNEQFF.

The rearrangement joins TRBV5-1 to TRBJ2-3, with 8 bases matching TRBD1. After removal of 5 bases from V and 5 bases from J, the junction contained 13 bases not matched to a gene. Germline V gene sequence: CDR1 SGHRS, CDR2 YFSETQ. This CDR3 is built from 16 residues. In DNA form, the CDR3 reads TGCGCCAGCAGACCCGGGCGGACAGGGTCAGGAGATACGCAGTATTTT. Translating it yields CASRPGRTGSGDTQYF.

This clonotype has a handful of counts. In DNA, the CDR3 is TGCGCCAGCAGCGCTAGCGGGAGGGCCGATGAGCAGTTCTTC. As protein: CASSASGRADEQFF. The rearrangement uses TRBV10-1 and TRBJ2-1; TRBD2 agrees at 12 bases. There are 14 residues in the CDR3. J was trimmed by 8 bases and V by 6 bases; bases with no gene match: 5. Per the germline V gene, CDR1 is WNHNN and CDR2 is SYGVQD (reference sequence).

The sample holds many counts of this clonotype. This sequence joins TRBV12-3 or TRBV12-4 and TRBJ2-1; D gene ambiguous. The CDR3 is made up of 13 amino acids. V lost 4 bases and J lost 5, with 9 bases in between. CDR3 coding DNA: TGTGCCAGCAGTTCCCTGACTCACAATGAGCAGTTCTTC. This sequence encodes CASSSLTHNEQFF.

The chain links TRBV6-5 to TRBJ2-1; D uncertain. The CDR3 extends over 15 amino acids. Germline loops: CDR1 MNHEY, CDR2 SVGAGI. V was trimmed by 2 bases and J by 5 bases, leaving 13 bases between them. The DNA for the CDR3 is TGTGCCAGCAGTTACACCTCCCTCGGAGACAATGAGCAGTTCTTC. It encodes CASSYTSLGDNEQFF.

This sequence joins TRBV20-1 and TRBJ2-5, with D uncertain. V was pared by 5 bases and J by 2 bases, with 18 bases between. In germline, CDR1 is DFQATT, CDR2 SNEGSKA (reference sequence). This CDR3 has 15 residues. Here the CDR3 DNA reads TGCAGTGCTTCCCAAACAGTCCTTAGGCAAGAGACCCAGTACTTC. It is translated as CSASQTVLRQETQYF.

This clonotype was seen more than once but under ten times. The chain couples TRBV29-1 to TRBJ2-1, with D tentatively TRBD1 (6 bases). CDR3 size: 15 residues. Germline V CDR1 and CDR2: SQVTM, ANQGSEA. Trimming cost V 4 bases and J 8 bases, with 21 bases left between them. In DNA, the CDR3 is TGCAGCGTTGTGGGGCTAACAGGGTTCGGCGATGAGCAGTTCTTC. Translation: CSVVGLTGFGDEQFF.

The chain couples TRBV7-2 to TRBJ1-6; 11 nucleotides match TRBD1. Germline CDR1 SGHTA, CDR2 FQGNSA. V lost 5 bases to trimming and J lost 10 bases; unmatched junction nucleotides: 7. This CDR3 is 15 amino acids long. This CDR3 reads CASSTRTGGASPLHF. The DNA for the CDR3 is TGTGCCAGCAGCACAAGGACAGGGGGCGCCTCACCCCTCCACTTT.

This clonotype was observed a few times. The V gene is TRBV12-3 or TRBV12-4, the J gene TRBJ1-2; D remains ambiguous. This CDR3 contains 15 residues. V was cut by 3 bases and J by 5 bases, with 16 bases left in between. CDR3 bases: TGTGCCAGCAGTTTCGTACAAGCTGGTGGTTATGGCTACACCTTC. Its translation: CASSFVQAGGYGYTF.

This clonotype appeared a few times. The rearrangement links TRBV7-2 to TRBJ1-4, with 8 positions matching TRBD1. The trim removed 2 bases at V and 6 bases at J, leaving 5 bases unmatched. This CDR3 region has 15 residues. The germline CDR1 and CDR2 sequences are SGHTA and FQGNSA. The CDR3 DNA is TGTGCCAGCAGCTTATACTACAGGGGGGATGAAAAACTGTTTTTT. It translates to CASSLYYRGDEKLFF.

This clonotype has ten or more counts. This sequence joins TRBV5-6 and TRBJ2-1, with TRBD2 identical over 11 bases. The CDR3 loop spans 17 amino acids. The V segment lost 4 bases and the J segment 7 bases; nucleotides outside the gene matches: 13. CDR1 and CDR2 from the germline V gene are SGHDT and YYEEEE. The CDR3 spells CASSGLGTSGLKNEQFF. The CDR3 DNA follows: TGTGCCAGCAGCGGACTGGGGACTAGCGGTTTGAAGAATGAGCAGTTCTTC.

The J gene is TRBJ2-7, the V gene TRBV11-2; D perhaps matches TRBD1 (6 bases). Trimming pared 5 bases from V and 3 bases from J, leaving 14 bases between. CDR1 and CDR2 from the germline V gene are SGHAT and FQNNGV. The CDR3 has 14 residues. The CDR3 here is CASSARTVLYEQYF. In DNA form, the CDR3 reads TGTGCCAGCAGCGCCCGGACAGTCCTCTACGAGCAGTACTTC.

CDR3 DNA sequence: TGCGCCAGCAGCTTGGGATCCACATCCCAGGGTGTGTCACCCCTCCACTTT. This encodes CASSLGSTSQGVSPLHF. V gene TRBV5-1 combines with J gene TRBJ1-6, with D tentatively TRBD1 (5 bases). This CDR3 is built from 17 residues. The ends were cut back, 0 bases at V and 10 bases at J, with 20 bases in the middle. CDR1 and CDR2 from the germline V gene are SGHRS and YFSETQ.

This clonotype was counted only a few times. The chain uses TRBV6-5 and TRBJ2-1; 13 nucleotides line up with TRBD2. The V segment lost 4 bases and the J segment 8 bases; nucleotides outside the gene matches: 5. Germline lookup yields CDR1 MNHEY and CDR2 SVGAGI. The CDR3 contains 15 residues. The CDR3 DNA sequence: TGTGCCAGCAGTTCACTAGCGGGGGGGCTCTATGAGCAGTTCTTC. The encoded protein is CASSSLAGGLYEQFF.

There are many counts of this clonotype. The chain uses TRBV9 and TRBJ2-3, with D perhaps given as TRBD1 or TRBD2 (5 bases each). With 2 bases removed from V and 0 bases from J, the gap between germline ends came to 16 bases. Germline V gives CDR1 SGDLS, CDR2 YYNGEE. This CDR3 region has 17 residues. The CDR3 loop is CASSVPGTALSTDTQYF. The CDR3 coding sequence is TGTGCCAGCAGCGTCCCCGGGACCGCACTTAGCACAGATACGCAGTATTTT.

This clonotype has a count of ten or more. CDR3 in amino acids: CSVEGRGAHNEQFF. As DNA, the CDR3 is TGCAGCGTTGAGGGGCGGGGGGCCCACAATGAGCAGTTCTTC. The chain uses TRBV29-1 and TRBJ2-1, with 8 bases fitting TRBD2. Trimming took 3 bases from V and 5 from J; bases not matched to a gene: 6. The CDR3 runs to 14 residues. Germline V gene lookup returns CDR1 SQVTM and CDR2 ANQGSEA.

This clonotype was observed a few times. This chain's CDR3 is CSARDQGDTEAFF. The CDR3 bases are TGCAGTGCTAGAGATCAGGGTGACACTGAAGCTTTCTTT. This chain uses TRBV20-1 with TRBJ1-1, with a tentative D call TRBD1 (5 bases). V shed 0 bases and J shed 3 bases, with 8 bases lying between them. The CDR3 consists of 13 residues. Germline lookup yields CDR1 DFQATT and CDR2 SNEGSKA (reference sequence).